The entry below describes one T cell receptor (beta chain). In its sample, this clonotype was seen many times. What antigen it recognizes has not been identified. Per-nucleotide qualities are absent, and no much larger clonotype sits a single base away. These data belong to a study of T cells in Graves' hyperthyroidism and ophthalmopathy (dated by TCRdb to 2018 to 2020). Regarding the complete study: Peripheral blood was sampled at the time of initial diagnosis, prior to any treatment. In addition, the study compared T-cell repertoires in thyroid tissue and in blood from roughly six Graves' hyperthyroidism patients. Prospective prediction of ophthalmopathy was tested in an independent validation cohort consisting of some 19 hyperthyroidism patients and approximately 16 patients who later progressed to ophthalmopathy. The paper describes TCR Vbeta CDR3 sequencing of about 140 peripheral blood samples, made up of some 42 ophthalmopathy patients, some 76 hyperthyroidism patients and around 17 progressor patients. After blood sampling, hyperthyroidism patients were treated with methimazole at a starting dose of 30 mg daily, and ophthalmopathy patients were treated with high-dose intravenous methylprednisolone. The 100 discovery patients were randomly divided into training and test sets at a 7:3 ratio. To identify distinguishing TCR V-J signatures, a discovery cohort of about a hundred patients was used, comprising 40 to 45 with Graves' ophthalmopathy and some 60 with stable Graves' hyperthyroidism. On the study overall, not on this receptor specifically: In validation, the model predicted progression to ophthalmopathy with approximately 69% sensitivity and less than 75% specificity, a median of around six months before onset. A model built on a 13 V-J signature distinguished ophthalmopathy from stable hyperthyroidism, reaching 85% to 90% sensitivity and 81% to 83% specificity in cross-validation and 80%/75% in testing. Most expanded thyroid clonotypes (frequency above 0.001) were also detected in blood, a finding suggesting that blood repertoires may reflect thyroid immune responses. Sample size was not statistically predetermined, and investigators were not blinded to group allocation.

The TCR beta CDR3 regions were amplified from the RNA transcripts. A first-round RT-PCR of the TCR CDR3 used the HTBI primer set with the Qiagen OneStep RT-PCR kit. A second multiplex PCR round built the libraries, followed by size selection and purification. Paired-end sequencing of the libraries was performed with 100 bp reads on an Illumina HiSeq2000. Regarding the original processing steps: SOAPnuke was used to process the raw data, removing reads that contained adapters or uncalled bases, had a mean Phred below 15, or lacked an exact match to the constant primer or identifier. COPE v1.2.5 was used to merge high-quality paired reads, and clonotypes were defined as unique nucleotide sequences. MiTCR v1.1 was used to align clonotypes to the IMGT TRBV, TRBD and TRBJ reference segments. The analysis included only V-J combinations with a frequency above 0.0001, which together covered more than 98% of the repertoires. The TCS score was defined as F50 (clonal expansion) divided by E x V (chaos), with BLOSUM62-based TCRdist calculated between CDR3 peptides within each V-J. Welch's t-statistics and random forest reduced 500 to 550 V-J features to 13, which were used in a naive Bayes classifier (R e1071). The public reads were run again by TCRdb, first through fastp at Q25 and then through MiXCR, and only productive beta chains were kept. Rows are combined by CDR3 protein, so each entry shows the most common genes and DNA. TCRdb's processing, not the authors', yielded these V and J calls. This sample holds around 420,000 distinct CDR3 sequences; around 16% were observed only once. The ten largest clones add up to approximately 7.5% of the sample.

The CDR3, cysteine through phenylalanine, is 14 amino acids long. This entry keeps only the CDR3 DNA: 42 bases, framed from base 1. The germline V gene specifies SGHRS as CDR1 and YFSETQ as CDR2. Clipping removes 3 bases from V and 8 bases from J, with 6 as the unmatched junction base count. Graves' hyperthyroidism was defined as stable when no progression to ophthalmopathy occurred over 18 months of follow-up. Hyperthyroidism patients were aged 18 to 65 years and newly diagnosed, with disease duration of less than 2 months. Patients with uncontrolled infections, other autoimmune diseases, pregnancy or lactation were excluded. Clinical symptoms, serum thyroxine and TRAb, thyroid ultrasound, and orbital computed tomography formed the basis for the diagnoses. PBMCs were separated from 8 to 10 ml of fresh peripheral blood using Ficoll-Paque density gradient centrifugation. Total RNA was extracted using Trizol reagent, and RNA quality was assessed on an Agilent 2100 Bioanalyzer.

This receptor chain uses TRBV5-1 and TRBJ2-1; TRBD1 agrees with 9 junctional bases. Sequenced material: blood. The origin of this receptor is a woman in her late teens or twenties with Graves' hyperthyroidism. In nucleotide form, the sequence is TGCGCCAGCAGCTGGGGACAGGGAAGCGATGAGCAGTTCTTC. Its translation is CASSWGQGSDEQFF.